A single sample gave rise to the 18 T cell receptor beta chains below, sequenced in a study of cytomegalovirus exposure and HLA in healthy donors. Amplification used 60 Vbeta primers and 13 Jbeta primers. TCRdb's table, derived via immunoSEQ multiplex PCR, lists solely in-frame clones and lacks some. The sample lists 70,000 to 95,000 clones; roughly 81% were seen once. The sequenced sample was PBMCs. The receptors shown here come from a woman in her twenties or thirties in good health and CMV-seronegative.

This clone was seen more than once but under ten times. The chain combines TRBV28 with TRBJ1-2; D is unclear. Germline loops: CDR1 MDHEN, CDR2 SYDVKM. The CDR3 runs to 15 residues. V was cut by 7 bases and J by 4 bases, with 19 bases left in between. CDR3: CASTTQYRGVYGYTF. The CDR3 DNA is TGTGCCAGCACTACCCAATATCGCGGGGTCTATGGCTACACCTTC.

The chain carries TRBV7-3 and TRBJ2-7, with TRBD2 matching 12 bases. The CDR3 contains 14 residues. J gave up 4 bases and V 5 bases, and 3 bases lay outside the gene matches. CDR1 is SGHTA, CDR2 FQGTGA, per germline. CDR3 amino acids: CASSPGTSGYEQYF. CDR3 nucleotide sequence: TGTGCCAGCAGCCCAGGGACTAGCGGGTACGAGCAGTACTTC.

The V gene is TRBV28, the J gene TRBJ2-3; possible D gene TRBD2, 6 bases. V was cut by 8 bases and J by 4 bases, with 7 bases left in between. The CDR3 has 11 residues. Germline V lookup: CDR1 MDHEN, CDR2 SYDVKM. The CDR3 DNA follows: TGTGCCAGCCGGGACTCAGATACGCAGTATTTT. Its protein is CASRDSDTQYF.

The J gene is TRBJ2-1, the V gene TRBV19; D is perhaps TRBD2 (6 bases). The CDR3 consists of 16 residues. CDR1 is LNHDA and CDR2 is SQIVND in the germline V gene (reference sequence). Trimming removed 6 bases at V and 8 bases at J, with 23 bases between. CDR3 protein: CASSTGSTSREDEQFF. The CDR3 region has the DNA TGTGCCAGTAGCACTGGGAGTACTAGCCGAGAGGATGAGCAGTTCTTC.

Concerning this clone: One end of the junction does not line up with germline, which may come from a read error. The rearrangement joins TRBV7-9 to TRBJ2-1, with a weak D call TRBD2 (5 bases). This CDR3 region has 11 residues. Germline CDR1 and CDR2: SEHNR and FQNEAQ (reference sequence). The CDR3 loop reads CSSSFGGEQFF. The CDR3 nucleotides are TGTTCCAGCAGCTTTGGAGGTGAGCAGTTCTTC.

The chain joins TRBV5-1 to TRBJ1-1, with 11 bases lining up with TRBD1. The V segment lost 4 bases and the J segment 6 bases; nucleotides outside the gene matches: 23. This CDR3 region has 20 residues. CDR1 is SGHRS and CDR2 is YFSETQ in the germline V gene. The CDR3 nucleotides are TGCGCCAGCAGCCCCCAGGCCCGCAGCGGGACAGGGGGGACTGGTGCTGAAGCTTTCTTT. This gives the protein CASSPQARSGTGGTGAEAFF.

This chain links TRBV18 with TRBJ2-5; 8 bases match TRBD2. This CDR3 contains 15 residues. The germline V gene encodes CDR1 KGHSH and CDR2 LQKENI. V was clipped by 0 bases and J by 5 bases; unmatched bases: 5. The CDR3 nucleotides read TGTGCCAGCTCACCACCCAGCGGGAGTTGGGAGACCCAGTACTTC. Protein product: CASSPPSGSWETQYF.

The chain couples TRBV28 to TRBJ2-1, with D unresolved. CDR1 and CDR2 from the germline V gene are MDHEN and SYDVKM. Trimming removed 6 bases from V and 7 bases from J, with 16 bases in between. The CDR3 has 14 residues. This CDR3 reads CASSLPPNSNEQFF. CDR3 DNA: TGTGCCAGCAGCTTACCCCCCAACTCGAATGAGCAGTTCTTC.

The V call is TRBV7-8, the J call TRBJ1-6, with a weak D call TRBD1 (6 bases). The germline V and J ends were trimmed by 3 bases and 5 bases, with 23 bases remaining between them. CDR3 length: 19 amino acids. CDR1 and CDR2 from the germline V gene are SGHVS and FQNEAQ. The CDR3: CASSLEVGGGRLNNSPLHF. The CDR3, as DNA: TGTGCCAGCAGCTTGGAGGTGGGAGGGGGACGCCTTAATAATTCACCCCTCCACTTT.

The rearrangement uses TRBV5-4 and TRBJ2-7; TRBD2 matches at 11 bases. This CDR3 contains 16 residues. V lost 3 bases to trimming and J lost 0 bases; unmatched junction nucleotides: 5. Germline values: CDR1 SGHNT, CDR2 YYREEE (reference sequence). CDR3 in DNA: TGTGCCAGCAGCTCCGCTAGCGGGAGGACCTCCTACGAGCAGTACTTC. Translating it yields CASSSASGRTSYEQYF.

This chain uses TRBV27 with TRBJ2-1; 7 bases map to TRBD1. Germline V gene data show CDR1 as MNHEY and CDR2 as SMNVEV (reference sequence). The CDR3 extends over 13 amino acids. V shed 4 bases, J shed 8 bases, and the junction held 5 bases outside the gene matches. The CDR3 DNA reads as TGTGCCAGCAGTTCGATACAGGGGTATGAGCAGTTCTTC. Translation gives CASSSIQGYEQFF.

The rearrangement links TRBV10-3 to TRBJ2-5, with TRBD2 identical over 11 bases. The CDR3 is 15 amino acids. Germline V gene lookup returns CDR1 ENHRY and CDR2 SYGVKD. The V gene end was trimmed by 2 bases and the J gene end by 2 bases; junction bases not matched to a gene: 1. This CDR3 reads CAISEGLAGQETQYF. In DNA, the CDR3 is TGTGCCATCAGTGAGGGACTAGCGGGTCAAGAGACCCAGTACTTC.

CDR3 nucleotides: TGCAGTGCTAGAACGGGGTATGAGCAGTTCTTC. Protein: CSARTGYEQFF. The rearrangement uses TRBV20-1 and TRBJ2-1; TRBD2 is a possible D gene (5 bases). The CDR3 totals 11 residues. The V end was cut by 2 bases, the J end by 8 bases, with 7 bases between. Germline loops: CDR1 DFQATT, CDR2 SNEGSKA (reference sequence).

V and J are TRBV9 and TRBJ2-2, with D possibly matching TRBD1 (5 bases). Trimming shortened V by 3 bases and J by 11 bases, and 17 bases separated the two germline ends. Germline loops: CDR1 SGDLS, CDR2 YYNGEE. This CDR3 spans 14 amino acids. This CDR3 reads CASSEGPEYLELFF. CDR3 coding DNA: TGTGCCAGCAGCGAGGGGCCCGAATACCTCGAGCTGTTTTTT.

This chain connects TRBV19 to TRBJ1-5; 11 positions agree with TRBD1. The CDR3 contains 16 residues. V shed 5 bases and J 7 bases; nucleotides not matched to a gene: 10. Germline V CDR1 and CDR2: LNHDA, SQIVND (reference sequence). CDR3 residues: CASSSLDRGRRQPQHF. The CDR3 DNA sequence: TGTGCCAGTAGTTCATTGGACAGGGGGCGCAGGCAGCCCCAGCATTTT.

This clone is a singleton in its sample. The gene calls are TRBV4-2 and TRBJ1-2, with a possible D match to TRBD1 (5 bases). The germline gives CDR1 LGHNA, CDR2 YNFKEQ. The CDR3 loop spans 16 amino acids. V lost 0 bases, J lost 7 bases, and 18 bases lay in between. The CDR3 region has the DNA TGTGCCAGCAGCCAAGACGTTACAGGACCCCCCCCTGGCTACACCTTC. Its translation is CASSQDVTGPPPGYTF.

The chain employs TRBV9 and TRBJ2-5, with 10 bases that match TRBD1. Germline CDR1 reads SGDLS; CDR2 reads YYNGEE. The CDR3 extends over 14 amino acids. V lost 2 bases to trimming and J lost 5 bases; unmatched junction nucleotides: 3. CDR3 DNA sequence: TGTGCCAGCAGCGTGACAGGGGGCGGGGAGACCCAGTACTTC. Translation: CASSVTGGGETQYF.

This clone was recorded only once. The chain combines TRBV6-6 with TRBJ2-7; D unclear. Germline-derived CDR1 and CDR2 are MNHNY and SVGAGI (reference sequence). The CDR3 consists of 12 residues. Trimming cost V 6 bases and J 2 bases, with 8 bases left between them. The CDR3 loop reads CASSPGPYEQYF. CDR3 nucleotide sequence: TGTGCCAGCAGCCCCGGTCCCTACGAGCAGTACTTC.